Listed here is a single T cell receptor (beta chain). Its antigen is currently unknown. CDR1 SGHTA and CDR2 FQGNSA come from the germline V gene. The CDR3 has 16 residues. V was clipped by 2 bases and J by 5 bases; unmatched bases: 8. The sample comes from a study of post-analysis software for immune sequencing data. Findings and caveats of the study: With TRBV5-6, TRBV5-1 and TRBV20-1 included, several TRBV segments were more frequent in patients than in controls.

Unique molecular identifiers featured in each of the TCR beta cDNA libraries. A single record per CDR3 protein comes from TCRdb applying MiXCR to the PCR reads. Among fewer than 700,000 distinct CDR3 sequences, about 40% were seen once, and the ten largest hold under 2%. V gene TRBV7-2 combines with J gene TRBJ2-1, with TRBD2 identical over 8 bases. The sequence was obtained from a girl aged 5-17 years with multiple sclerosis. The sequenced material came from blood. The DNA for the CDR3 is TGTGCCAGCAGCTTATTCGCCGGGGGGGATAACAATGAGCAGTTCTTC. As protein: CASSLFAGGDNNEQFF. Complete variable domain (other parts from reference TRBV7-2 and TRBJ2-1): GAGVSQSPSNKVTEKGKDVELRCDPISGHTALYWYRQSLGQGLEFLIYFQGNSAPDKSGLPSDRFSAERTGGSVSTLTIQRTQQEDSAVYLCASSLFAGGDNNEQFFGPGTRLTVL.